This paragraph covers one T cell receptor beta chain sequence. The data belong to a study of CD8 T cells in Susac syndrome. Peripheral blood CD8+ and CD4+ T cells were profiled by TCR beta sequencing. The CDR3 has 17 residues. The germline gives CDR1 SGHNT, CDR2 YYREEE (reference sequence). The V gene end was trimmed by 2 bases and the J gene end by 2 bases; junction bases not matched to a gene: 11. RNA totalling roughly 0.45 to 1 ug underwent reverse transcription with random hexamers. With immunoSEQ multiplex PCR, TCR beta CDR3 was amplified across 54 Vbeta and 13 Jbeta. TCRdb re-called the immunoSEQ multiplex PCR reads through MiXCR, storing one row per CDR3 protein. The data show fewer than 65,000 distinct CDR3 sequences, approximately 90% seen once.

Sequenced material: CD8+ T cells from PBMCs. The receptor was derived from a human donor in good health. The chain has TRBV5-4 and TRBJ2-3, with 7 bases identical to TRBD2. In DNA form, the CDR3 reads TGTGCCAGCAGCTTAGGGGCTCTAGCGGACCCCACAGATACGCAGTATTTT. It yields the protein CASSLGALADPTDTQYF.